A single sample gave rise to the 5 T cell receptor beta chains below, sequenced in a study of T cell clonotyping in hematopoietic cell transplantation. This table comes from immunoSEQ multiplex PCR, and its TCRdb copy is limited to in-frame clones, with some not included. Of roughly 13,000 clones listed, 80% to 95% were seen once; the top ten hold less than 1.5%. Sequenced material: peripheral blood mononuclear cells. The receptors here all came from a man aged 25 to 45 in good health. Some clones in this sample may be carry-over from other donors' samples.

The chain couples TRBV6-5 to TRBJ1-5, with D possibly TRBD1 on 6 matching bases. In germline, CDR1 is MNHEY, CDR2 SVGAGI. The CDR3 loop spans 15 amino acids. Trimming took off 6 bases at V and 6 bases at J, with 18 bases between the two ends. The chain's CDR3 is CASSLHGQQGQPQHF. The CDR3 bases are TGTGCCAGCAGCTTACACGGACAGCAAGGTCAGCCCCAGCATTTT.

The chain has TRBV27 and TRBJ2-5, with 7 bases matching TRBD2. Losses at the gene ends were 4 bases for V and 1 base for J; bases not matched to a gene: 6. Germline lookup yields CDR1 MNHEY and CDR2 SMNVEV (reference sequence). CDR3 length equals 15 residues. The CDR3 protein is CASSSWAGAQETQYF. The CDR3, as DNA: TGTGCCAGCAGTTCATGGGCGGGAGCCCAAGAGACCCAGTACTTC.

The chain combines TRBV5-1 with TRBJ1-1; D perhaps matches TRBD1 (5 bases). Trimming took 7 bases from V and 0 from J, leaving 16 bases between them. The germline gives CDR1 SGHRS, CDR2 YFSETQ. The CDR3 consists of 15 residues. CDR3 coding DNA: TGCGCCAGCGGCCAAGCACAGGTCATGAACACTGAAGCTTTCTTT. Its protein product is CASGQAQVMNTEAFF.

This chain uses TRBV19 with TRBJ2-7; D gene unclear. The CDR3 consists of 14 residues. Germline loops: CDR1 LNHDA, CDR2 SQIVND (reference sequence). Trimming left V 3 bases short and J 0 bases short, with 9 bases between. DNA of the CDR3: TGTGCCAGTAGTATTACCCCGGGCTCCTACGAGCAGTACTTC. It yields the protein CASSITPGSYEQYF.

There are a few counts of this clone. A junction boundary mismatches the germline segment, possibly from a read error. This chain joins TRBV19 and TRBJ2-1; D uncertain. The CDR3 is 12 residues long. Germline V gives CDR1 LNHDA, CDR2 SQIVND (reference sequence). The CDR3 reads CASSVDASEQFF. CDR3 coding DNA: TGTGCCAGTAGTGTAGATGCCAGCGAGCAGTTCTTC. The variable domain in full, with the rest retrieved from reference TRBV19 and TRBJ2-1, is DGGITQSPKYLFRKEGQNVTLSCEQNLNHDAMYWYRQDPGQGLRLIYYSQIVNDFQKGDIAEGYSVSREKKESFPLTVTSAQKNPTAFYLCASSVDASEQFFGPGTRLTVL.